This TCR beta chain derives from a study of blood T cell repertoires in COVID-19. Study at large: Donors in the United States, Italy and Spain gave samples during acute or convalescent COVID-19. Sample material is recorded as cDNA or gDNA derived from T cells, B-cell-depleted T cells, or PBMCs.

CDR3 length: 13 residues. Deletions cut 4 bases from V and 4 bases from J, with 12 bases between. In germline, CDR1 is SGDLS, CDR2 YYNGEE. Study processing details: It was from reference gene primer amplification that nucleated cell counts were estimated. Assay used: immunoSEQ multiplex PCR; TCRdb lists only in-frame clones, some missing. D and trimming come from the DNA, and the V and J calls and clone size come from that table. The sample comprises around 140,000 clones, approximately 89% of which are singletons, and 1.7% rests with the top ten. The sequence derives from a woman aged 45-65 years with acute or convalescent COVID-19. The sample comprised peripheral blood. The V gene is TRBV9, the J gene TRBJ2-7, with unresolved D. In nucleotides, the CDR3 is TGTGCCAGCAGCCCACCTCACGGGTACGAGCAGTACTTC. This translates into CASSPPHGYEQYF. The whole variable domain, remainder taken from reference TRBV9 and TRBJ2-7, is DSGVTQTPKHLITATGQRVTLRCSPRSGDLSVYWYQQSLDQGLQFLIQYYNGEERAKGNILERFSAQQFPDLHSELNLSSLELGDSALYFCASSPPHGYEQYFGPGTRLTVT.